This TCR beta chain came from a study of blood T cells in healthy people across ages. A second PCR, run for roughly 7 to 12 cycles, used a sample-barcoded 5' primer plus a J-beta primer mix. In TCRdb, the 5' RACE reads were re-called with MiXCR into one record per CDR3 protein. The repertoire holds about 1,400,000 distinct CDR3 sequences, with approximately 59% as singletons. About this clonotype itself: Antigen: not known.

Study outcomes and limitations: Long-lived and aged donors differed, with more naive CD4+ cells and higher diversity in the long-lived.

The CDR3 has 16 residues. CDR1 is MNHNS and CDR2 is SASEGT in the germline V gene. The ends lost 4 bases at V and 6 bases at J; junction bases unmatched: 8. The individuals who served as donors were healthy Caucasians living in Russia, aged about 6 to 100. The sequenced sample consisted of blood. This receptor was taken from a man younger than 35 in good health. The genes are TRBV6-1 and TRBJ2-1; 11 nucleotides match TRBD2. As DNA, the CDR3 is TGTGCCAGCAGTGTTATGACTAGCGGGATGTCCAATGAGCAGTTCTTC. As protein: CASSVMTSGMSNEQFF.